The clone carrying this TCR beta chain was seen repeatedly, ten times or more. Antigen: not known. Unique molecular identifiers (one per individual cDNA molecule) were attached. MiXCR, run by TCRdb on the 5' RACE reads, gives a single entry per CDR3 protein. Of around 80,000 distinct CDR3 sequences detected, about 11% appear once; the ten largest clones hold more than 10%. This record belongs to a study of early T cells in non-severe SARS-CoV-2 infection. As for the study in general: Bulk RNA isolated from unsorted whole blood underwent sequencing; chains were not paired.

Findings of the study overall: VDJdb matching skewed toward anti-spike CD8 responses, missing private and CD4 specificities.

The V and J ends lost 4 bases and 3 bases respectively, with 19 bases between them. Germline V gene data show CDR1 as DFQATT and CDR2 as SNEGSKA (reference sequence). There are 15 residues in the CDR3. The specimen comprised whole blood, sampled at baseline. This clonotype was obtained from an adult who was a healthcare worker with PCR-confirmed SARS-CoV-2 infection or an uninfected control (not recorded which). The J gene is TRBJ2-7, the V gene TRBV20-1, with D possibly matching TRBD2 (6 bases). The CDR3, as DNA: TGCAGTGCTACGTCGGCGGTCACTAGCTTCTACGAGCAGTACTTC. Protein: CSATSAVTSFYEQYF.